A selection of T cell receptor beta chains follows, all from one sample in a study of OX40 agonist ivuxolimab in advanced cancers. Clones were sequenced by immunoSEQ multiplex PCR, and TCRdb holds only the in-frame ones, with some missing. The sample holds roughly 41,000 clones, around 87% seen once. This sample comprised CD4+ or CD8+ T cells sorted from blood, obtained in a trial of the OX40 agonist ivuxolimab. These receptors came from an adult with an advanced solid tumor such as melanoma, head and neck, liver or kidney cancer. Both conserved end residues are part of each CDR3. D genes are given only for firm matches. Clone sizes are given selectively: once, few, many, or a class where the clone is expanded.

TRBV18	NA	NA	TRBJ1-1	TGTGCCAGCTCACTACGGACGGCTAACACTGAAGCTTTCTTT	CASSLRTANTEAFF
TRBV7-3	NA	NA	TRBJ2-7	TGTGCCAGCAGCTTTGAGGGAGGAGAGCAGTACTTC	CASSFEGGEQYF
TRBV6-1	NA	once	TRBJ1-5	TGTGCCAGCAGTGACCAGCGGCGCAGCAATCAGCCCCAGCATTTT	CASSDQRRSNQPQHF
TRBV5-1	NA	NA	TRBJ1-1	TGCGCCAGCAGCTTGCAGGGCCTCGGTGGCACTGAAGCTTTCTTT	CASSLQGLGGTEAFF
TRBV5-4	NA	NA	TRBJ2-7	TGTGCCAGCAGCACTGGGGGGGACAGAGTATCCTACGAGCAGTACTTC	CASSTGGDRVSYEQYF
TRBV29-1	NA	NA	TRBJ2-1	TGCAGCGTTTCTCGGGGTGGGGAGCAGTTCTTC	CSVSRGGEQFF
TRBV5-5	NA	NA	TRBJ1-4	TGCGCCAGCAGCCCATATGACAGGTCAACTAATGAAAAACTGTTTTTT	CASSPYDRSTNEKLFF
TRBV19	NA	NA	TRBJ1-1	TGTGCCAGTAGTATAGAGCAGAGGAACACTGAAGCTTTCTTT	CASSIEQRNTEAFF
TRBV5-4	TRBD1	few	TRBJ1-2	TGTGCCAGCAGCGCTGCCTCACAGGGGAACTATGGCTACACCTTC	CASSAASQGNYGYTF
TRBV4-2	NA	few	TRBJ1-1	TGTGCCAGCAGCCAACGGGGGGACACTGAAGCTTTCTTT	CASSQRGDTEAFF
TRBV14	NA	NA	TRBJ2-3	TGTGCCAGCAGCCCCCTCCTTACAGATACGCAGTATTTT	CASSPLLTDTQYF
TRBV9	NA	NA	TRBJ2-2	TGTGCCAGCAGCGTAGCTGGGCAGGCGAACACCGGGGAGCTGTTTTTT	CASSVAGQANTGELFF
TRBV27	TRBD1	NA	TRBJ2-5	TGTGCCAGCAGCCCGGACAGGGGCGAAGGGGAGACCCAGTACTTC	CASSPDRGEGETQYF
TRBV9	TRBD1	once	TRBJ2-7	TGTGCCAGCAGCGTGGGGGACAGCTACGAGCAGTACTTC	CASSVGDSYEQYF
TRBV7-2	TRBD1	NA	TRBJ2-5	TGTGCCAGCAGCTCTGGACAGGGAAGCACCGTGTACCAAGAGACCCAGTACTTC	CASSSGQGSTVYQETQYF
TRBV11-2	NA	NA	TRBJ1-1	TGTGCCAGCAGCCTAGAGGGGGGTGGGACTGAAGCTTTCTTT	CASSLEGGGTEAFF
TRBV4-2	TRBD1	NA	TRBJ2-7	TGTGCCAGCAGCCCGGAGGACAGGGGCTACGAGCAGTACTTC	CASSPEDRGYEQYF
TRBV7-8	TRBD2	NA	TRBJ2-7	TGTGCCAGCGAGGAGCGGGGGGTCTCCTACGAGCAGTACTTC	CASEERGVSYEQYF
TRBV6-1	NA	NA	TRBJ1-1	TGTGCCAGCAGGAGAGAGGGGAGGACTGAAGCTTTCTTT	CASRREGRTEAFF
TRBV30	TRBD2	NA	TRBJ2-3	TGTGCCTGGAGTGGGAAGCGGGGGGGCCGCGCAGATACGCAGTATTTT	CAWSGKRGGRADTQYF
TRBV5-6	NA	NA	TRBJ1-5	TGTGCCAGCAGCTTGGGCGGGGTTGGGCGACAGCCCCAGCATTTT	CASSLGGVGRQPQHF
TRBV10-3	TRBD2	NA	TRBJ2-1	TGTGCCATCAGTGAGTCCGCGACCGGGACTAGCGGGGGCGATGAGCAGTTCTTC	CAISESATGTSGGDEQFF
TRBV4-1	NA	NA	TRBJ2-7	TGCGCCAGCAGCCAAGTTCTAGGGTTCTACGAGCAGTACTTC	CASSQVLGFYEQYF
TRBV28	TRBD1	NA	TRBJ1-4	TGTGCCAGTAGACCTACCGGGACAGTGTATAATGAAAAACTGTTTTTT	CASRPTGTVYNEKLFF
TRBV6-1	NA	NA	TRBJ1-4	TGTGCCAGCAGTGAAAGGCGAACCATTGCAACTAATGAAAAACTGTTTTTT	CASSERRTIATNEKLFF
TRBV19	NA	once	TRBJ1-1	TGTGCCAGTAGTGTGGACACGAAGAACACTGAAGCTTTCTTT	CASSVDTKNTEAFF
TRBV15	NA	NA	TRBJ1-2	TGTGCCACCAGCAGAGATCGGGGAACGGGCTATGGCTACACCTTC	CATSRDRGTGYGYTF
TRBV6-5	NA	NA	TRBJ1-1	TGTGCCAGCAGGACAGGTGGTGGCACTGAAGCTTTCTTT	CASRTGGGTEAFF
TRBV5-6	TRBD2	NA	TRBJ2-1	TGTGCCAGCAGCCGTGGGGAGGGCATGGGGCAGTTCTTC	CASSRGEGMGQFF
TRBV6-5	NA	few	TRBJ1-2	TGTGCCAGCAGCCCGCCGGGGACACCCTATGGCTACACCTTC	CASSPPGTPYGYTF
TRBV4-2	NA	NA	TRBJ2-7	TGTGCCAGCAGCCAAGTAGGGGGATACGAGCAGTACTTC	CASSQVGGYEQYF
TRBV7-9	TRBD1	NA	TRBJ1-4	TGTGCCAGCAGCCCGAGACAGGGGGCTAATGAAAAACTGTTTTTT	CASSPRQGANEKLFF
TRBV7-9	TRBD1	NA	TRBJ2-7	TGTGCCAGCAGCTTAGCCGGACAGGGCCTCTCCTACGAGCAGTACTTC	CASSLAGQGLSYEQYF
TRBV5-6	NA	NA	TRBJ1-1	TGTGCCAGCAGGACTACAGGGTACACTGAAGCTTTCTTT	CASRTTGYTEAFF
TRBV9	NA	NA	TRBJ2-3	TGTGCCAGCCCCTTCGACCCCTGCACAGATACGCAGTATTTT	CASPFDPCTDTQYF
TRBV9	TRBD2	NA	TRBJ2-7	TGTGCCAGCAGCGCACAGCCCCTAGCGGGGGACCACGAGCAGTACTTC	CASSAQPLAGDHEQYF
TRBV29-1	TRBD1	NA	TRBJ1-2	TGCAGCGTTGTGACAGGGGGCAGGGGCTACACCTTC	CSVVTGGRGYTF
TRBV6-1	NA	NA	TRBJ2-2	TGTGCCAGCAGTGACGGGGTGACCGGGGAGCTGTTTTTT	CASSDGVTGELFF
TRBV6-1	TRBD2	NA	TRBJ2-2	TGTGCCAGCAGTGCGTTAGCGGGGGGGCCCGGGGAGCTGTTTTTT	CASSALAGGPGELFF
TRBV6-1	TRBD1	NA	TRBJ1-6	TGTGCCAGCAGTGGCCGGGACAGGGGCGGGCCTAATTCACCCCTCCACTTT	CASSGRDRGGPNSPLHF
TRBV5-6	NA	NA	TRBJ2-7	TGTGCCAGCAGCTTGGGCGGCAACTTCTACGAGCAGTACTTC	CASSLGGNFYEQYF
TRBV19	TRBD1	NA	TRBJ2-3	TGTGCCAGTAGTAATCCCCGGGACAGGGAATCAGATACGCAGTATTTT	CASSNPRDRESDTQYF
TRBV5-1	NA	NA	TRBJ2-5	TGCGCCAGCAGCTTGGATACGGGTCCAGGGGAGACCCAGTACTTC	CASSLDTGPGETQYF
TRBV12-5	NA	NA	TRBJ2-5	TGTGCTAGTGGTTCCCCCAGCCAAGAGACCCAGTACTTC	CASGSPSQETQYF
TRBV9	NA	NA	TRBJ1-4	TGTGCCAGCAGCGTAGACGGGAGTGAAAAACTGTTTTTT	CASSVDGSEKLFF
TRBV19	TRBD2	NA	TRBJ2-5	TGTGCCAGTAGTCCCCCGCTAGCGGGGGGGGTAGGCGAGACCCAGTACTTC	CASSPPLAGGVGETQYF
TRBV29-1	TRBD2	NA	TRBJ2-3	TGCAGCGTTGGGCGGGGGGGCTCAGATACGCAGTATTTT	CSVGRGGSDTQYF
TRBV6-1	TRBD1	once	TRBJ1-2	TGTGCCAGCAGTGAGGGCAGGGGGAGAGGCTACACCTTC	CASSEGRGRGYTF
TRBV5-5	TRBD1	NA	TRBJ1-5	TGTGCCAGCAGCTTGGAGGGACAGGGGTCTACTAATCAGCCCCAGCATTTT	CASSLEGQGSTNQPQHF
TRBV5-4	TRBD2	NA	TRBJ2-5	TGTGCCAGCACCCCTAGCGGGGGCCGTGAGACCCAGTACTTC	CASTPSGGRETQYF